This entry concerns a single T cell receptor beta chain. Its antigen is not identified. This sample was taken from a study of blood T cells in healthy people across ages. Findings and limits, study-wide: Estimated diversity, derived from one million T cells, was regarded as an underestimate.

Trimming cost V 5 bases and J 11 bases, with 19 bases left between them. The CDR3 sequence is 14 residues long. Germline V gives CDR1 SGHTA, CDR2 FQGNSA. The authors ran a second PCR of roughly 7 to 11 cycles using a sample-barcoded 5' primer and a J-beta primer mix. TCRdb ran MiXCR on the 5' RACE reads and lists one entry per CDR3 protein. This table holds over 1,200,000 distinct CDR3 sequences, around 59% found once. The chain employs TRBV7-2 and TRBJ2-4; D gene uncertain. The receptor was isolated from a man between 18 and 29 years old in good health. Material: blood. The CDR3 spells CASSPGLTTMLQYF. The CDR3 bases are TGTGCCAGCAGCCCCGGTCTTACCACTATGCTTCAGTACTTC.